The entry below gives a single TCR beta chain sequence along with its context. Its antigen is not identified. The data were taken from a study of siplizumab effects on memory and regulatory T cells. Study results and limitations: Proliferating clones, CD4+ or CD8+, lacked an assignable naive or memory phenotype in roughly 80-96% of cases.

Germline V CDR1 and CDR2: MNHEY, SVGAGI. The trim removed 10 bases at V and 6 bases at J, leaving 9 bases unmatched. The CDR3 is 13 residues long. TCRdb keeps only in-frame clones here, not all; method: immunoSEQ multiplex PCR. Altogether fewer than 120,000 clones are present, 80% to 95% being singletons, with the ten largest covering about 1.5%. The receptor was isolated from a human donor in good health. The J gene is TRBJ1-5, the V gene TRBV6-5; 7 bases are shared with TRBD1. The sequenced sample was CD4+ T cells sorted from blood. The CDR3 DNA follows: TGTGCCACAGGACAGGATACAACTCAGCCCCAGCATTTT. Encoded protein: CATGQDTTQPQHF.